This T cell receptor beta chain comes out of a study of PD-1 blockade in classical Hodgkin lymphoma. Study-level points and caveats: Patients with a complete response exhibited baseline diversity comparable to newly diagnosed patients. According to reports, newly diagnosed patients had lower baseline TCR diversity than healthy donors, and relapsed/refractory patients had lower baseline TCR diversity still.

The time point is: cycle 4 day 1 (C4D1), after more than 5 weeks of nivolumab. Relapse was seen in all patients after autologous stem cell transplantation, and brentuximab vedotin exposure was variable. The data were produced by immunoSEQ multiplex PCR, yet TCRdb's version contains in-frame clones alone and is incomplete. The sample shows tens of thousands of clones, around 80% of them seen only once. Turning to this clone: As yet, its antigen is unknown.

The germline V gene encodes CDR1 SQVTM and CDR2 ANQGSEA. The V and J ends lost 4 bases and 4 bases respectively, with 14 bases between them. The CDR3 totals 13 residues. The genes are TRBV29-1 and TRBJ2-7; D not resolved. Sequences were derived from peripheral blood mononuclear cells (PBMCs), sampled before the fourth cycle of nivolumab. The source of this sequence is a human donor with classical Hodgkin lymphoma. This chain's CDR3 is CSVGPGPGYEQYF. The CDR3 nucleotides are TGCAGCGTTGGACCGGGCCCTGGATACGAGCAGTACTTC.